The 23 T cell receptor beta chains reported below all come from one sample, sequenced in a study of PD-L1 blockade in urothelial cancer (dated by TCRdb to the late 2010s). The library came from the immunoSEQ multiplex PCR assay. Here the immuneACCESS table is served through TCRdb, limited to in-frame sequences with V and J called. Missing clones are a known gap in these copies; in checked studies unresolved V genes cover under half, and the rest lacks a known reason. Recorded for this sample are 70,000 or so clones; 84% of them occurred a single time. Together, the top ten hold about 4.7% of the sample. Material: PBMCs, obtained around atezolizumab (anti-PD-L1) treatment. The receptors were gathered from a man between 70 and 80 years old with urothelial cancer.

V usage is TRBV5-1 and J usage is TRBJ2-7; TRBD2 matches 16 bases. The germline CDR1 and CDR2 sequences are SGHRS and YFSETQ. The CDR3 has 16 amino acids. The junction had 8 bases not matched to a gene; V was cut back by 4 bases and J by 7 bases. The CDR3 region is CASSTGLAGGPLEQYF. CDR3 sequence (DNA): TGCGCCAGCAGCACGGGACTAGCGGGAGGGCCGTTAGAGCAGTACTTC.

CDR3 nucleotides: TGTGCCAGCAGTTACACAGGGAGAACTAGCTCTGGGGCCAACGTCCTGACTTTC. Its protein product is CASSYTGRTSSGANVLTF. This chain joins TRBV28 and TRBJ2-6; D might be TRBD1 (6 bases). The V and J ends lost 4 bases and 0 bases respectively, with 16 bases between them. The CDR3 consists of 18 residues. Germline CDR1 is MDHEN and CDR2 is SYDVKM.

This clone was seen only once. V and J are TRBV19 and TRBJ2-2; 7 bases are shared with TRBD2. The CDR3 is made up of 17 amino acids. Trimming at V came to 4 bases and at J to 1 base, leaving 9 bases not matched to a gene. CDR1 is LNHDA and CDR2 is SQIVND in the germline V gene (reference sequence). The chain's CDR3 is CASSRGGAGENTGELFF. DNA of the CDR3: TGTGCCAGTAGTAGAGGAGGGGCGGGAGAGAACACCGGGGAGCTGTTTTTT.

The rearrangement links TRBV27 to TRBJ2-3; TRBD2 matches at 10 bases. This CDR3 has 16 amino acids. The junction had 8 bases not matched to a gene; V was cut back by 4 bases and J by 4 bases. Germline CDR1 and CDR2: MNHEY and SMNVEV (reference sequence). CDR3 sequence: CASSYPSGSGSDTQYF. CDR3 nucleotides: TGTGCCAGCAGTTACCCTAGCGGGAGTGGCTCAGATACGCAGTATTTT.

The CDR3 loop is CASSFEAGSQETARNRVDEQFF. The CDR3 DNA follows: TGTGCCAGCAGTTTCGAAGCCGGAAGTCAAGAAACGGCCAGGAACAGGGTCGATGAGCAGTTCTTC. The chain links TRBV28 to TRBJ2-1, with a weak D call TRBD1 (6 bases). CDR1 is MDHEN and CDR2 is SYDVKM in the germline V gene. Trimming removed 3 bases at V and 8 bases at J, with 38 bases between. The CDR3 contains 22 residues. Supplemented by reference TRBV28 and TRBJ2-1, the full variable domain reads DVKVTQSSRYLVKRTGEKVFLECVQDMDHENMFWYRQDPGLGLRLIYFSYDVKMKEKGDIPEGYSVSREKKERFSLILESASTNQTSMYLCASSFEAGSQETARNRVDEQFFGPGTRLTVL.

The CDR3 region has the DNA TGTGCCAGCAGCCCACTGGCCCAGGGGGTCGGTGGAAACACCATATATTTT. Protein: CASSPLAQGVGGNTIYF. The genes are TRBV7-3 and TRBJ1-3; TRBD1 aligns across 7 bases. Germline CDR1 reads SGHTA; CDR2 reads FQGTGA. Trimming took 5 bases from V and 3 from J; bases not matched to a gene: 13. The CDR3 runs to 17 residues.

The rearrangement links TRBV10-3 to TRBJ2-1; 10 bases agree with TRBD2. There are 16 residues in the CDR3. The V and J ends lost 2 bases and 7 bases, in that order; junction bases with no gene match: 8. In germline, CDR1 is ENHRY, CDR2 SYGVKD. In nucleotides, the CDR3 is TGTGCCATCAGTGAGGTGAGCGGGAGGGCTTGGAATGAGCAGTTCTTC. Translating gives CAISEVSGRAWNEQFF.

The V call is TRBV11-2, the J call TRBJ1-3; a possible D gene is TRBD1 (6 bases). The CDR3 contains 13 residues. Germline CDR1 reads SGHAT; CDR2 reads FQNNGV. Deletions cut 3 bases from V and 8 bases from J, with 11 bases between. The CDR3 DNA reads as TGTGCCAGCAGCTTGAACAGGGCAGACACCATATATTTT. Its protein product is CASSLNRADTIYF.

The DNA of the CDR3 is TGTGCCAGCAGTGGAGAGAAAGAGACCCAGTACTTC. Translation: CASSGEKETQYF. The V gene is TRBV2, the J gene TRBJ2-5; D not certain. This CDR3 is 12 amino acids long. Trimming removed 4 bases from V and 3 bases from J, with 6 bases in between. Germline lookup yields CDR1 SNHLY and CDR2 FYNNEI.

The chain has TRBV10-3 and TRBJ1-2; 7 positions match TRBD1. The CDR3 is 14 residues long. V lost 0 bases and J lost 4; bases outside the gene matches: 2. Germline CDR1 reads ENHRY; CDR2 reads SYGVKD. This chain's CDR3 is CAISESTGTYGYTF. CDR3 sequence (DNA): TGTGCCATCAGTGAGTCGACAGGGACCTATGGCTACACCTTC.

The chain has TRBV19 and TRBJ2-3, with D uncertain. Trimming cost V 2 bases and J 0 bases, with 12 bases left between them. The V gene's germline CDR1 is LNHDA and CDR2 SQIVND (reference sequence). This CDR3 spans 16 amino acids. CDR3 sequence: CASSIRSVASTDTQYF. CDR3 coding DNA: TGTGCCAGTAGTATACGGAGCGTTGCTAGCACAGATACGCAGTATTTT.

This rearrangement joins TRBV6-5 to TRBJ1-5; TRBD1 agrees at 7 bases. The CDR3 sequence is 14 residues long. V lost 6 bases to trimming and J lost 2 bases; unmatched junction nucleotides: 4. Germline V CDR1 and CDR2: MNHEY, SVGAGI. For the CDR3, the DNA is TGTGCCAGCAGAGCAACAGGGGGCAATCAGCCCCAGCATTTT. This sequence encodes CASRATGGNQPQHF.

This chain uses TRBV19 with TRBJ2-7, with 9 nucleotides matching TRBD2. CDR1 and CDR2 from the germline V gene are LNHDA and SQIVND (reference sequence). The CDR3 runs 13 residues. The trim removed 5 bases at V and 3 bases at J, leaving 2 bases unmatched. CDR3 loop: CASSPSGIYEQYF. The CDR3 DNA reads TGTGCCAGTAGTCCTAGCGGGATCTACGAGCAGTACTTC.

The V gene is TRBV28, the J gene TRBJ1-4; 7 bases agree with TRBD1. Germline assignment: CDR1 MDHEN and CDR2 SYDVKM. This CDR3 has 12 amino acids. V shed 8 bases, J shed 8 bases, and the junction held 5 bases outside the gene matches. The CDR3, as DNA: TGTGCCAGCCTACAGGGGCCCGAAAAACTGTTTTTT. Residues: CASLQGPEKLFF.

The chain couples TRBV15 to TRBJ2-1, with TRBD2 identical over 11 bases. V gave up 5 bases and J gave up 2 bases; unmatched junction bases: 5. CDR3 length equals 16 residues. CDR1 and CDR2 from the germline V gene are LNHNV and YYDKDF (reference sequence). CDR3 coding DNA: TGTGCCACCAGCTGGACTAGCGGGTCCCCCTACAATGAGCAGTTCTTC. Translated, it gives CATSWTSGSPYNEQFF. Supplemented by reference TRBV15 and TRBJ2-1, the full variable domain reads DAMVIQNPRYQVTQFGKPVTLSCSQTLNHNVMYWYQQKSSQAPKLLFHYYDKDFNNEADTPDNFQSRRPNTSFCFLDIRSPGLGDTAMYLCATSWTSGSPYNEQFFGPGTRLTVL.

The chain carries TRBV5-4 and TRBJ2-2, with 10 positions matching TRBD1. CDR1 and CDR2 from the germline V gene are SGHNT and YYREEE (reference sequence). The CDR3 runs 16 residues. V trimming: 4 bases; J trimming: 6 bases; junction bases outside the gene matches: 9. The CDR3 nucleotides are TGTGCCAGCAGCCCGAATGGACAGGGGGTCCCCGGGGAGCTGTTTTTT. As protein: CASSPNGQGVPGELFF.

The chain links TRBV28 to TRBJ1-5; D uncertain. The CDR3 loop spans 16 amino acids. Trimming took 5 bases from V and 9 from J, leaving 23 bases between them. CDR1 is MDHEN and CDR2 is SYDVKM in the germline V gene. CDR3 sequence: CASSETPGSGSRPQHF. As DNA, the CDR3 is TGTGCCAGCAGTGAGACCCCGGGATCGGGGAGTAGGCCCCAGCATTTT.

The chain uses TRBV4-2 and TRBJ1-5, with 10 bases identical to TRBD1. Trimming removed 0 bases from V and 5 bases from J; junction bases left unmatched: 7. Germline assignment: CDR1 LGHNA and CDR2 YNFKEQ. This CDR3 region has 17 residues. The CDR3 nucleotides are TGTGCCAGCAGCCAAGATCGCCGACAGGGGGCCTATCAGCCCCAGCATTTT. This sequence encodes CASSQDRRQGAYQPQHF.

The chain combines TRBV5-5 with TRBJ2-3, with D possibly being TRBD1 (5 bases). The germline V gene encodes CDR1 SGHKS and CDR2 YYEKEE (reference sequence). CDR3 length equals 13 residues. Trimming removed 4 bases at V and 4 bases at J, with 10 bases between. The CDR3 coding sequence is TGTGCCAGCAGCAAACAGGTACCAGATACGCAGTATTTT. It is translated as CASSKQVPDTQYF. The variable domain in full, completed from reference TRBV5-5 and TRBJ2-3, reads DAGVTQSPTHLIKTRGQQVTLRCSPISGHKSVSWYQQVLGQGPQFIFQYYEKEERGRGNFPDRFSARQFPNYSSELNVNALLLGDSALYLCASSKQVPDTQYFGPGTRLTVL.

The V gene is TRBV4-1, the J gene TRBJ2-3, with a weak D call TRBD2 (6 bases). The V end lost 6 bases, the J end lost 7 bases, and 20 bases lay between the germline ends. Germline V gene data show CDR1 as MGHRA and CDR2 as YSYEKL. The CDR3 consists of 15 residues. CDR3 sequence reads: CASSSPGTLMYTQYF. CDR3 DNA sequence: TGCGCCAGCAGTTCACCCGGGACTTTAATGTATACGCAGTATTTT.

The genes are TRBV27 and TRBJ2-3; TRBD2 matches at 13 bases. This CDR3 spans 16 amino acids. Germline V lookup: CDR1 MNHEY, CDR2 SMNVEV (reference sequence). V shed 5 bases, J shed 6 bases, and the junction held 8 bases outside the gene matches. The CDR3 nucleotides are TGTGCCAGCAGTCAACTAGCGGGAGGGAGGTCGGATACGCAGTATTTT. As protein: CASSQLAGGRSDTQYF.

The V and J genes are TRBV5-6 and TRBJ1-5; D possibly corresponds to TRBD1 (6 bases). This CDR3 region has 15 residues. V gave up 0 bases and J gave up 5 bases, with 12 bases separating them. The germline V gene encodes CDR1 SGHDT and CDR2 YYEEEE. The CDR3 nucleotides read TGTGCCAGCAGCTTGGGCGGGGGCCGCGATCAGCCCCAGCATTTT. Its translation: CASSLGGGRDQPQHF.

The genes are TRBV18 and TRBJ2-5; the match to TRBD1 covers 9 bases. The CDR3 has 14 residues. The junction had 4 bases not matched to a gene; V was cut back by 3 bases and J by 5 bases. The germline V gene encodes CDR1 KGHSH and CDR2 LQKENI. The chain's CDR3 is CASSPHRGLETQYF. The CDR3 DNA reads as TGTGCCAGCTCACCTCACAGGGGGCTGGAGACCCAGTACTTC.